These 8 T cell receptor beta chains share one sample of origin, sequenced in a study of cytomegalovirus exposure and HLA in healthy donors. Libraries were prepared by immunoSEQ multiplex PCR; TCRdb keeps only in-frame clonotypes and omits some of them. The profile shows about 74,000 clones, 94% of them singletons. Sequencing was performed on PBMCs. The source is a woman between 18 and 29 years old in good health and CMV-seropositive.

This chain links TRBV7-2 with TRBJ2-5, with TRBD2 identical over 8 bases. The junction had 7 bases not matched to a gene; V was cut back by 5 bases and J by 5 bases. This CDR3 is 14 amino acids long. The germline V gene has CDR1 SGHTA and CDR2 FQGNSA. For the CDR3, the DNA is TGTGCCAGCAGCAATCGGGGGGGTGAGGAGACCCAGTACTTC. It codes for CASSNRGGEETQYF.

A single count supports this clone. The rearrangement uses TRBV29-1 and TRBJ2-1, with 10 positions matching TRBD2. Per germline, CDR1 SQVTM and CDR2 ANQGSEA. V gave up 4 bases and J gave up 7 bases; unmatched junction bases: 13. This CDR3 is 16 amino acids long. The CDR3 nucleotides are TGCAGCGTTGTTCCTGTAGCGGGGGGCTTGCTGAATGAGCAGTTCTTC. It codes for CSVVPVAGGLLNEQFF.

V and J are TRBV4-3 and TRBJ2-4; 8 bases agree with TRBD2. V shed 4 bases and J 5 bases; nucleotides not matched to a gene: 10. The CDR3 length is 16 residues. Germline CDR1 and CDR2: LGHNA and YSLEER. The DNA of the CDR3 is TGCGCCAGCAGCCTTGGAACGGGACTAGGGGAAAACATTCAGTACTTC. It translates to CASSLGTGLGENIQYF.

This clone occurred a few times. The rearrangement joins TRBV5-1 to TRBJ1-2, with TRBD1 identical over 7 bases. The CDR3 length is 15 residues. J lost 1 base, V lost 4 bases, and 7 bases had no gene match. Germline values: CDR1 SGHRS, CDR2 YFSETQ. The CDR3 nucleotides read TGCGCCAGCAGCCCTACAGGGGCGGGTAACTATGGCTACACCTTC. This sequence encodes CASSPTGAGNYGYTF.

The chain has TRBV2 and TRBJ2-1; 11 positions match TRBD2. Germline assignment: CDR1 SNHLY and CDR2 FYNNEI. After removal of 6 bases from V and 5 bases from J, the junction contained 6 bases not matched to a gene. CDR3 size: 15 residues. For the CDR3, the DNA is TGTGCCAGCAGCTATAGCGGGAGGGCCCACAATGAGCAGTTCTTC. Its protein product is CASSYSGRAHNEQFF.

Only one count was recorded for this clone. This chain uses TRBV7-9 with TRBJ2-1; D remains unclear. Germline V gene lookup returns CDR1 SEHNR and CDR2 FQNEAQ (reference sequence). The CDR3 sequence is 12 residues long. Trimming removed 2 bases at V and 5 bases at J, with 4 bases between. For the CDR3, the DNA is TGTGCCAGCAGCTTATTAGACAATGAGCAGTTCTTC. Protein product: CASSLLDNEQFF. The variable domain in full, completed from reference TRBV7-9 and TRBJ2-1, reads DTGVSQNPRHKITKRGQNVTFRCDPISEHNRLYWYRQTLGQGPEFLTYFQNEAQLEKSRLLSDRFSAERPKGSFSTLEIQRTEQGDSAMYLCASSLLDNEQFFGPGTRLTVL.

The chain has TRBV2 and TRBJ1-1; D uncertain. The V gene's germline CDR1 is SNHLY and CDR2 FYNNEI. The CDR3 spans 13 residues. V was shortened by 7 bases and J by 6 bases, with 15 bases between the two germline ends. CDR3 in amino acids: CASIQREVAEAFF. DNA of the CDR3: TGTGCCAGCATCCAACGGGAGGTTGCTGAAGCTTTCTTT.

This chain connects TRBV29-1 to TRBJ2-1; 14 bases line up with TRBD2. CDR3 length: 15 residues. The V gene end was trimmed by 6 bases and the J gene end by 7 bases; junction bases not matched to a gene: 8. Germline CDR1 reads SQVTM; CDR2 reads ANQGSEA. CDR3 residues: CSVAGTSGSSNEQFF. For the CDR3, the DNA is TGCAGCGTCGCCGGGACTAGCGGGAGTTCGAATGAGCAGTTCTTC.